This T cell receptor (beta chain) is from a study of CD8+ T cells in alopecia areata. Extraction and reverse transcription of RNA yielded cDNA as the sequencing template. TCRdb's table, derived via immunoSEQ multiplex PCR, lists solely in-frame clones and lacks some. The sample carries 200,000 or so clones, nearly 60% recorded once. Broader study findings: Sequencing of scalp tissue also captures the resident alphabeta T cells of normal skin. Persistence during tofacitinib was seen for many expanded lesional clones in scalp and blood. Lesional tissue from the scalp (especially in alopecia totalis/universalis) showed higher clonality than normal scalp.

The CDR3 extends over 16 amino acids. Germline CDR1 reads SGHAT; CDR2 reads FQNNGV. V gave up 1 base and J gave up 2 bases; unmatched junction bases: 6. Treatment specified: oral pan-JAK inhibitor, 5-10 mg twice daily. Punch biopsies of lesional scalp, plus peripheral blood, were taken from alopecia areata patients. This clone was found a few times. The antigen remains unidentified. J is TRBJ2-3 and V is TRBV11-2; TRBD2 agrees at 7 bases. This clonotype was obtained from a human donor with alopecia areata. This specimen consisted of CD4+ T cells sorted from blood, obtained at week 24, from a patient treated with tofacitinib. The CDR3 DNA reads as TGTGCCAGCAGCTTAGTCGCGGGAGTGGACACAGATACGCAGTATTTT. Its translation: CASSLVAGVDTDTQYF.